The present TCR beta chain was sequenced within a study of shared clonotypes between healthy human individuals. Study-level findings and limits: What naive subsets generally showed was a larger estimated richness than memory subsets showed. With several donors compared, 4.5% to 6.5% of naive CD4 clonotypes were shared. Clonotypes which were not shared had lower generation probabilities than clonotypes that all four donors shared.

Trimming cost V 3 bases and J 5 bases, with 8 bases left between them. Germline loops: CDR1 SGDLS, CDR2 YYNGEE. The CDR3 covers 13 residues. On this clone itself: Antigen: not known.

Naive CD45RA+ and memory CD45RA-negative subsets were split from CD4+ cells. The assay was immunoSEQ multiplex PCR, and TCRdb's table has in-frame clones only and misses some. The profile shows some 1.5 million clones, roughly 95% of them singletons. The rearrangement joins TRBV9 to TRBJ2-2; a weak D match, TRBD2 (5 bases). The TCR originated in a man aged 30-40 years in good health. The material sequenced was naive CD4+ T cells sorted from blood. The sample's subset: CD45RA+ positively selected. CDR3 DNA sequence: TGTGCCAGCAGCGCCGGAGGAACCGGGGAGCTGTTTTTT. This sequence encodes CASSAGGTGELFF. Full variable domain (rest looked up from reference TRBV9 and TRBJ2-2): DSGVTQTPKHLITATGQRVTLRCSPRSGDLSVYWYQQSLDQGLQFLIQYYNGEERAKGNILERFSAQQFPDLHSELNLSSLELGDSALYFCASSAGGTGELFFGEGSRLTVL.